A selection of T cell receptor beta chains follows, all from one sample in a study of T cell changes during pregnancy in multiple sclerosis. Repertoires were generated with immunoSEQ multiplex PCR, while TCRdb's copy carries only in-frame clones and drops some. The sample lists around 21,000 clones, about 88% occurring once. This specimen was CD8+ T cells from peripheral blood mononuclear cells, taken in the third trimester of pregnancy. The receptors originated from a female donor in good health, enrolled as a control in a pregnancy study. CDR3s leave out the opening cysteine and the closing phenylalanine or tryptophan. The size entry is marked missing in some rows and otherwise reads once, few, many or a size class.

v_call	clone_size	cdr3_aa
TRBV27	once	ASSFGPSYEQY
TRBV7-3	NA	ASSFMAGKYNEQF
TRBV19	NA	ASSPGTGASYEQY
TRBV19	NA	ASSSGGGPANEQF
TRBV28	once	ASSFPIDLEKRDTQY
TRBV28	NA	ASSLGGGAYEQY
TRBV9	NA	ASSVDPSPTGELF
TRBV6-4	NA	ASSQSGGADEQF
TRBV7-6	NA	ASSTTENQPQH
TRBV7-3	NA	ASSLSQGTEAF
TRBV6-6	NA	ASRYSGSFYNEQF
TRBV13	NA	ASSPPPWGTSYEQY